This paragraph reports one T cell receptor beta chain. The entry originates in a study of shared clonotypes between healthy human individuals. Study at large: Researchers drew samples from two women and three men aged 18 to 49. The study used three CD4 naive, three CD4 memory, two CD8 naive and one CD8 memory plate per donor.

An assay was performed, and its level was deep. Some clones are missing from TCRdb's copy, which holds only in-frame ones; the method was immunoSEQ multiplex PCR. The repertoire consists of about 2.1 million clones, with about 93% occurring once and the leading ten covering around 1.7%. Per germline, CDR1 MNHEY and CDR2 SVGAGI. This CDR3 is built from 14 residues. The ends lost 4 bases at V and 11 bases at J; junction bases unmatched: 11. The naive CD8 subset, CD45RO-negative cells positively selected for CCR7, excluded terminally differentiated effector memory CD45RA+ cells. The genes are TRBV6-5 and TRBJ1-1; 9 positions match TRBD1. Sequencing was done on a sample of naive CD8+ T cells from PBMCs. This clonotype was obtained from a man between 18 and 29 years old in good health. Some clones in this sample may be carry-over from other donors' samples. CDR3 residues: CASSSQGQGIEAFF. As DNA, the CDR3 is TGTGCCAGCAGTTCCCAGGGACAGGGAATAGAGGCTTTCTTT.